These 25 T cell receptor beta chains came from one sample sequenced in a study of identical twins. TCRdb itself ran the 5' RACE reads through MiXCR, one entry per CDR3 protein. Of 450,000 or so distinct CDR3 sequences detected, approximately 24% appear once; the ten largest clones hold about 3%. These data were likewise used in another study, on T cells expressing NK-cell markers.

What was sequenced was CD4+ T cells sorted from blood. The receptors were gathered from a woman aged 18-29 years in good health.

V is TRBV4-1 and J is TRBJ2-3; D remains ambiguous. The V end was cut by 2 bases, the J end by 4 bases, with 16 bases between. Germline loops: CDR1 MGHRA, CDR2 YSYEKL. This CDR3 has 16 residues. CDR3 loop: CASSQLRSQFPDTQYF. The CDR3 DNA reads as TGCGCCAGCAGCCAATTAAGGTCACAATTCCCAGATACGCAGTATTTT.

V and J are TRBV3-1 and TRBJ2-1; 10 nucleotides match TRBD1. With 0 bases clipped from V and 7 bases from J, the junction kept 6 bases outside the gene matches. The germline gives CDR1 LGHDT, CDR2 YNNKEL (reference sequence). This CDR3 is built from 16 residues. In DNA, the CDR3 is TGTGCCAGCAGCCAAGATTGGGGACAGGGGAGAAATGAGCAGTTCTTC. Protein sequence: CASSQDWGQGRNEQFF.

The chain employs TRBV4-3 and TRBJ2-3, with D perhaps TRBD2 (6 bases). Trimming stripped 4 bases from V and 2 bases from J, with 16 bases between. Germline V CDR1 and CDR2: LGHNA, YSLEER. The CDR3 totals 16 residues. The CDR3 bases are TGCGCCAGCAGCCGGGGGGTTAGCGGACTCACAGATACGCAGTATTTT. This gives the protein CASSRGVSGLTDTQYF.

The sample holds many counts of this clonotype. Here the CDR3 reads CASSLAAGGPEAFF. DNA of the CDR3: TGTGCCAGCAGCTTAGCAGCAGGGGGACCTGAAGCTTTCTTT. The J gene is TRBJ1-1, the V gene TRBV7-2, with TRBD1 identical over 7 bases. The germline V gene has CDR1 SGHTA and CDR2 FQGNSA. The CDR3 spans 14 residues. V shed 0 bases and J 6 bases; nucleotides not matched to a gene: 4.

The chain links TRBV20-1 to TRBJ2-3; 10 bases are shared with TRBD1. The CDR3 contains 14 residues. Germline-derived CDR1 and CDR2 are DFQATT and SNEGSKA (reference sequence). The junction had 7 bases not matched to a gene; V was cut back by 6 bases and J by 4 bases. The chain's CDR3 is CSAADRGIADTQYF. The CDR3 nucleotides read TGCAGTGCAGCGGACAGGGGGATTGCAGATACGCAGTATTTT.

The chain combines TRBV12-3 or TRBV12-4 with TRBJ2-5, with a tentative D call TRBD2 (7 bases). The CDR3 is made up of 19 amino acids. The V and J ends lost 7 bases and 7 bases respectively, with 34 bases between them. The CDR3, as DNA: TGTGCCAGCACTTTGGAAACAGGGACTGCGGGAGATTGGTTGGGGACCCAGTACTTC. Translating it yields CASTLETGTAGDWLGTQYF.

This clonotype was counted between two and nine times. This chain joins TRBV9 and TRBJ2-3; D possibly matches TRBD1 or TRBD2 (5 bases each). Trimming stripped 2 bases from V and 1 base from J, with 14 bases between. The CDR3 sequence is 16 residues long. From germline, CDR1 is SGDLS and CDR2 YYNGEE. The CDR3 loop reads CASSVRGVGGTDTQYF. The CDR3 DNA is TGTGCCAGCAGCGTGAGAGGGGTGGGCGGCACAGATACGCAGTATTTT.

This clonotype occurred a few times. One junction end disagrees with the germline gene, perhaps due to a read error. This rearrangement joins TRBV10-2 to TRBJ2-5; a possible D gene is TRBD2 (5 bases). This CDR3 has 14 amino acids. The germline CDR1 and CDR2 sequences are WSHSY and SAAADI. In DNA form, the CDR3 reads TGCGCCAGCTGTGACATCCGCGGGCAAGAGACCCAGTACTTC. Residues: CASCDIRGQETQYF.

The chain employs TRBV5-1 and TRBJ2-1, with 7 bases aligning to TRBD2. CDR3 size: 17 residues. Germline values: CDR1 SGHRS, CDR2 YFSETQ. Trimming took 6 bases from V and 0 from J; bases not matched to a gene: 12. The CDR3 sequence: CASKEASGSPSYNEQFF. Here the CDR3 DNA reads TGCGCCAGCAAGGAGGCTAGCGGAAGTCCCTCCTACAATGAGCAGTTCTTC. Full variable domain (outside the CDR3, taken from reference TRBV5-1 and TRBJ2-1): KAGVTQTPRYLIKTRGQQVTLSCSPISGHRSVSWYQQTPGQGLQFLFEYFSETQRNKGNFPGRFSGRQFSNSRSEMNVSTLELGDSALYLCASKEASGSPSYNEQFFGPGTRLTVL.

The chain combines TRBV12-3 or TRBV12-4 with TRBJ2-3; unclear D gene. V lost 10 bases, J lost 2 bases, and 16 bases lay in between. This CDR3 has 14 amino acids. CDR3 region: CAISRGLITDTQYF. As DNA, the CDR3 is TGTGCCATCTCGAGAGGCCTCATCACAGATACGCAGTATTTT.

The V gene is TRBV7-9, the J gene TRBJ2-5, with 7 bases aligning to TRBD2. Trimming removed 5 bases from V and 4 bases from J; junction bases left unmatched: 7. The germline CDR1 and CDR2 sequences are SEHNR and FQNEAQ (reference sequence). This CDR3 is built from 14 residues. In DNA form, the CDR3 reads TGTGCCAGCAGCACCAAACAGCGGGGAGAGACCCAGTACTTC. It specifies CASSTKQRGETQYF.

This clonotype came up a few times. The chain combines TRBV7-2 with TRBJ2-3; 8 nucleotides agree with TRBD2. V gave up 7 bases and J gave up 3 bases; unmatched junction bases: 6. CDR3 length equals 14 residues. Germline CDR1 reads SGHTA; CDR2 reads FQGNSA. The CDR3 loop reads CASTERGRTDTQYF. DNA of the CDR3: TGTGCCAGCACCGAGCGGGGGAGGACAGATACGCAGTATTTT.

The CDR3 DNA follows: TGTGCCAGCAGCTTACTCGGGGCAGCATACAATGAGCAGTTCTTC. It yields the protein CASSLLGAAYNEQFF. This chain connects TRBV7-2 to TRBJ2-1; D possibly matches TRBD1 or TRBD2 (5 bases each). In germline, CDR1 is SGHTA, CDR2 FQGNSA. This CDR3 is built from 15 residues. Between the trimmed V and J ends, which lost 2 bases and 4 bases, there was a span of 12 bases.

V gene TRBV20-1 combines with J gene TRBJ2-4; no firm D call. The CDR3 extends over 12 amino acids. Germline V CDR1 and CDR2: DFQATT, SNEGSKA (reference sequence). Trimming stripped 6 bases from V and 6 bases from J, with 12 bases between. CDR3 in amino acids: CSADGGGNIQYF. The CDR3 DNA reads TGCAGTGCGGATGGTGGCGGAAACATTCAGTACTTC.

The rearrangement links TRBV29-1 to TRBJ1-1; D gene unclear. The germline V gene encodes CDR1 SQVTM and CDR2 ANQGSEA. The CDR3 consists of 12 residues. CDR3 sequence: CRAGYMNTEAFF. CDR3 bases: TGCAGAGCAGGCTATATGAACACTGAAGCTTTCTTT.

This clonotype was counted only a few times. The rearrangement joins TRBV6-1 to TRBJ1-5; D is unresolved. Germline V CDR1 and CDR2: MNHNS, SASEGT. This CDR3 contains 15 residues. The V end lost 6 bases, the J end lost 2 bases, and 14 bases lay between the germline ends. The CDR3 sequence is CASSGRGVGNQPQHF. In nucleotides, the CDR3 is TGTGCCAGCAGCGGCCGCGGGGTAGGCAATCAGCCCCAGCATTTT.

This clonotype was recorded a few times. The chain is built from TRBV5-6 and TRBJ2-1; no firm D call. Germline V lookup: CDR1 SGHDT, CDR2 YYEEEE. Deletions cut 4 bases from V and 8 bases from J, with 19 bases between. CDR3 size: 15 residues. The DNA of the CDR3 is TGTGCCAGCAGCATAGTTGGAGAAGGGCACGATGAGCAGTTCTTC. Translation: CASSIVGEGHDEQFF.

This clonotype was detected a few times. Here the CDR3 DNA reads TGTGCCAGCAGCTTAGGGGGGTCAGGAACCTATGGCTACACCTTC. It codes for CASSLGGSGTYGYTF. The rearrangement uses TRBV7-9 and TRBJ1-2; D might be TRBD1 (5 bases). Germline values: CDR1 SEHNR, CDR2 FQNEAQ (reference sequence). This CDR3 comprises 15 residues. Between the trimmed V and J ends, which lost 1 base and 4 bases, there was a span of 13 bases. The complete variable domain, with remaining parts taken from reference TRBV7-9 and TRBJ1-2, reads DTGVSQNPRHKITKRGQNVTFRCDPISEHNRLYWYRQTLGQGPEFLTYFQNEAQLEKSRLLSDRFSAERPKGSFSTLEIQRTEQGDSAMYLCASSLGGSGTYGYTFGSGTRLTVV.

This chain connects TRBV5-1 to TRBJ2-3, with TRBD1 matching over 10 bases. J gave up 6 bases and V 3 bases, and 7 bases lay outside the gene matches. Germline lookup yields CDR1 SGHRS and CDR2 YFSETQ. The CDR3 is made up of 15 amino acids. The DNA for the CDR3 is TGCGCCAGCAGCTACCGGGACAGGGGTCTCGATACGCAGTATTTT. It yields the protein CASSYRDRGLDTQYF.

J is TRBJ2-5 and V is TRBV5-1; D not resolved. Germline V CDR1 and CDR2: SGHRS, YFSETQ. CDR3 size: 12 residues. Trimming took off 2 bases at V and 5 bases at J, with 7 bases between the two ends. The CDR3 loop is CASSFQRETQYF. The CDR3 DNA follows: TGCGCCAGCAGCTTCCAAAGGGAGACCCAGTACTTC.

V gene TRBV20-1 combines with J gene TRBJ2-2, with D unclear. Germline CDR1 reads DFQATT; CDR2 reads SNEGSKA (reference sequence). The CDR3 is 14 residues long. V was pared by 5 bases and J by 0 bases, with 10 bases between. The CDR3 nucleotides read TGCAGTGCTTTAGACATTACGAACACCGGGGAGCTGTTTTTT. It is translated as CSALDITNTGELFF.

The V gene is TRBV5-1, the J gene TRBJ2-1, with D uncertain. This CDR3 is 13 amino acids long. V lost 4 bases and J 10 bases, leaving 15 bases between the germline ends. CDR1 is SGHRS, CDR2 YFSETQ, per germline. The CDR3 region has the DNA TGCGCCAGCAGCGGTACTCAACATGGGGAGCAGTTCTTC. It codes for CASSGTQHGEQFF.

This clonotype was counted only a few times. The gene calls are TRBV9 and TRBJ2-7; TRBD2 aligns across 10 bases. Germline V gives CDR1 SGDLS, CDR2 YYNGEE. The CDR3 sequence is 15 residues long. With 0 bases clipped from V and 4 bases from J, the junction kept 4 bases outside the gene matches. CDR3 in amino acids: CASSVASGSRYEQYF. CDR3 nucleotides: TGTGCCAGCAGCGTAGCTAGCGGGAGTCGGTACGAGCAGTACTTC.

This clonotype was observed a handful of times. The rearrangement joins TRBV10-1 to TRBJ1-1; D is unclear. V lost 0 bases to trimming and J lost 5 bases, with 7 bases between them. The CDR3 consists of 13 residues. Germline V lookup: CDR1 WNHNN, CDR2 SYGVQD (reference sequence). CDR3 coding DNA: TGCGCCAGCAGTGAGTCCGGGTTAACTGAAGCTTTCTTT. Translating it yields CASSESGLTEAFF.

In its sample, this clonotype was seen once. This sequence joins TRBV6-1 and TRBJ2-1; D could derive from TRBD1 or TRBD2 (5 bases each). Between the trimmed V and J ends, which lost 6 bases and 3 bases, there was a span of 18 bases. The CDR3 sequence is 16 residues long. Germline V CDR1 and CDR2: MNHNS, SASEGT. The CDR3 bases are TGTGCCAGCAGGCCTTGGGAAGCGGACAACTACAATGAGCAGTTCTTC. Residues: CASRPWEADNYNEQFF.